This T cell receptor beta chain originates from a study of blood T cell repertoires in COVID-19. This CDR3 comprises 14 residues. V lost 0 bases and J lost 3, with 8 bases in between. CDR1 MNHEY and CDR2 SMNVEV come from the germline V gene (reference sequence). TCRdb keeps only in-frame clones here, not all; method: immunoSEQ multiplex PCR. Seen here are 200,000 or so clones, about 88% observed once, and the top ten hold 2.6%. Adults between roughly 18 and 89 years of age took part from under 25 US areas. Recovered participants had two consecutive negative NP/OP PCR tests, healthcare professional clearance, or symptom resolution.

The chain has TRBV27 and TRBJ1-1; no clear D gene. This sequence was found in a woman in her 30s who had recovered from COVID-19. Sequencing input: PBMCs or T cells enriched from blood (not recorded which). The CDR3 sequence: CASSLSARYTEAFF. The CDR3 bases are TGTGCCAGCAGTTTATCGGCACGTTACACTGAAGCTTTCTTT.